The sequence of this TCR beta chain was determined in a study of cytomegalovirus exposure and HLA in healthy donors. The V gene's germline CDR1 is SGHTA and CDR2 FQGTGA. Trimming took off 5 bases at V and 8 bases at J, with 16 bases between the two ends. The CDR3 has 14 amino acids. 13 Jbeta primers and 60 Vbeta primers were used for the PCR. In the source study's methods: Counted up in a later analysis, unique TCR beta chains came to 65 million to 100 million, with about 9.9 million shared. Sequencing used immunoSEQ multiplex PCR; TCRdb keeps in-frame clones, though not all of them. From that table come the V and J calls and clone size; the DNA was used to work out D and trimming. The table lists 160,000 or so clones, under 80% of them singletons.

This TCR came from a man aged 35 to 55 in good health and CMV-seronegative. The chain employs TRBV7-3 and TRBJ2-1; the D gene is possibly TRBD2 (7 bases). Sequencing input: PBMCs. In DNA form, the CDR3 reads TGTGCCAGCAGCCCAGGGGCGGGGGACGATGAGCAGTTCTTC. This codes for CASSPGAGDDEQFF. Full variable domain (rest looked up from reference TRBV7-3 and TRBJ2-1): GAGVSQTPSNKVTEKGKYVELRCDPISGHTALYWYRQSLGQGPEFLIYFQGTGAADDSGLPNDRFFAVRPEGSVSTLKIQRTERGDSAVYLCASSPGAGDDEQFFGPGTRLTVL.